This T cell receptor (beta chain) derives from a study of technical replicates of blood from a handful of donors. This clone occurred once. The CDR3 runs 16 residues. V was clipped by 4 bases and J by 3 bases; unmatched bases: 9. Germline-derived CDR1 and CDR2 are MGHDK and SYGVNS. Some clones are missing from TCRdb's copy, which holds only in-frame ones; the method was immunoSEQ multiplex PCR. The sample consists of 65,000 to 80,000 clones, over 95% of them appearing once. The rearrangement links TRBV25-1 to TRBJ1-1; 9 bases map to TRBD1. What was sequenced was T cells isolated from PBMCs. The clonotype comes from a human donor in good health. The CDR3 loop reads CASSGQHRGRHTEAFF. The CDR3 bases are TGTGCCAGCAGTGGACAACACAGGGGGCGCCACACTGAAGCTTTCTTT.